This T cell receptor (beta chain) was sequenced during a study of T cells in Graves' hyperthyroidism and ophthalmopathy. Study observations and caveats: Ophthalmopathy, as predicted by the model, came a median approximately 6.5 months after the prediction.

The TCR beta CDR3 regions underwent amplification using RNA transcripts as the source. Carried out on the TCR CDR3, a first-round RT-PCR used the HTBI primer set. MiXCR was run by TCRdb on the multiplex PCR reads, yielding one entry per CDR3 protein. This table holds 500,000 to 650,000 distinct CDR3 sequences, more than 14% found once. This clonotype occurred many times. The antigen is undetermined. Exclusion followed for patients with uncontrolled infection, other autoimmune disease, pregnancy or lactation. This CDR3 has 16 amino acids. The germline V and J ends were trimmed by 1 base and 0 bases, with 10 bases remaining between them. The germline V gene has CDR1 MDHEN and CDR2 SYDVKM.

This clonotype originated in a woman aged 45-65 years with Graves' ophthalmopathy. V and J are TRBV28 and TRBJ1-3; D remains unclear. Source material: blood. Written as DNA, the CDR3 is TGTGCCAGCAGTTTATACCAGGTACTCTCTGGAAACACCATATATTTT. Protein product: CASSLYQVLSGNTIYF.